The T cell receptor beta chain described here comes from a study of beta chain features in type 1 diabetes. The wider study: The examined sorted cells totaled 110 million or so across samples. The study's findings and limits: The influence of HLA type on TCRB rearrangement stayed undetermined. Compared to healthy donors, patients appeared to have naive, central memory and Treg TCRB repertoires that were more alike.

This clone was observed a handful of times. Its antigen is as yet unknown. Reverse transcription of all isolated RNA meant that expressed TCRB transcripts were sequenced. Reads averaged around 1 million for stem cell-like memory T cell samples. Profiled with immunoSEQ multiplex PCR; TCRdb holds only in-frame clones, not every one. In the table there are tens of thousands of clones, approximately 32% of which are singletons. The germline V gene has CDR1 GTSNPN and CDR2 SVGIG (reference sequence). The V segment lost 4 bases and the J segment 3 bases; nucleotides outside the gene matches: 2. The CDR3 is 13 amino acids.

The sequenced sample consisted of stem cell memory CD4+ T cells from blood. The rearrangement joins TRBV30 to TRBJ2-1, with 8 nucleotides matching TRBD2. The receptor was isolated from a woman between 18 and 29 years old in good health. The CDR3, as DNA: TGTGCCTGGACTAGCGGGTACTACAATGAGCAGTTCTTC. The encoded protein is CAWTSGYYNEQFF.